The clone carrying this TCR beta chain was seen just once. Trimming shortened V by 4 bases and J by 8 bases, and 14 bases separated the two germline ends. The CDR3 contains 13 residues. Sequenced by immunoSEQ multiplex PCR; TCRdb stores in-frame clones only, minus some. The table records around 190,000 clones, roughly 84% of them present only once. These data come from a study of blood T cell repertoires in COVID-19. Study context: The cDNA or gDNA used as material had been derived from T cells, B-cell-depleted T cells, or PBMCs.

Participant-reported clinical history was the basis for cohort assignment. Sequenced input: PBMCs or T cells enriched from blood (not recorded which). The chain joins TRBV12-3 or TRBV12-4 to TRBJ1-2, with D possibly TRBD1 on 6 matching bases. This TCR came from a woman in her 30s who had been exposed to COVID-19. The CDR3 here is CASSSGGAVGYTF. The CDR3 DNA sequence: TGTGCCAGCAGTTCGGGGGGGGCGGTAGGCTACACCTTC.